The clone carrying this T cell receptor beta chain was counted many times. The target antigen is unknown. Using a CD8+CD4-CCR7+CD45RA+ phenotype, naive CD8 T cells were sorted. The data derive from a study of molecular identifiers for immune sequencing clone quantification. At the level of the study: Split five ways in replicates, RNA from about 20,000 or 100,000 naive CD8 cells had four portions sequenced. Findings and limits, study-wide: Clones above 20 RNA copies contained over 98% of effector molecules but under 1% of naive ones.

Via MiXCR, TCRdb re-called the PCR reads, giving one row per CDR3 protein. The top ten hold 1.5% to 2% of the sample, which has approximately 54,000 distinct CDR3 sequences, less than 25% seen once. Per the germline V gene, CDR1 is LNHDA and CDR2 is SQIVND (reference sequence). CDR3 length equals 14 residues. The V and J ends lost 1 base and 3 bases respectively, with 9 bases between them. Sequencing input: naive CD8+ T cells from blood, with Jurkat cell RNA spiked in. Subset denoted: FACS-sorted CD8+CD4-CCR7+CD45RA+ naive T cells. The chain recombines TRBV19 with TRBJ2-5; D is tentatively TRBD1 or TRBD2 (5 bases each). This clonotype was obtained from a human donor in good health. Some libraries in this study had Jurkat cell RNA spiked in. The CDR3 coding sequence is TGTGCCAGTAGTATAGGGGGGTTCGAAGAGACCCAGTACTTC. Its protein is CASSIGGFEETQYF.